This record covers a single TCR beta chain. Germline V gene sequence: CDR1 LGHNA, CDR2 YSLEER. The V and J ends lost 0 bases and 4 bases respectively, with 10 bases between them. The CDR3 loop spans 15 amino acids. Sequenced by immunoSEQ multiplex PCR; TCRdb stores in-frame clones only, minus some. The profile shows roughly 2,000,000 clones, about 95% of them singletons. This sample is part of a study of shared clonotypes between healthy human individuals. Naive CD8 populations comprised CD45RO-negative cells positively selected for CCR7, excluding terminally differentiated effector memory CD45RA+ cells. Those who donated, Caucasian adults without exception, all lived in Nashville, Tennessee.

Sequences were obtained from naive CD8+ T cells sorted from blood. The chain recombines TRBV4-3 with TRBJ1-3; D is unresolved. The TCR comes from a man aged 18 to 35 in good health. The CDR3 protein is CASSQDARSGNTIYF. For the CDR3, the DNA is TGCGCCAGCAGCCAAGATGCAAGGTCGGGAAACACCATATATTTT.